This TCR beta chain was captured by sequencing in a study of CD8 T cells in Susac syndrome. CDR3 size: 12 residues. V was clipped by 8 bases and J by 8 bases, with 12 bases between them. CDR1 MDHEN and CDR2 SYDVKM come from the germline V gene. A quantity of about 0.45 to 1 ug RNA underwent reverse transcription using random hexamers. TCRdb analysed the immunoSEQ multiplex PCR reads with MiXCR anew, one entry per CDR3 protein. The top ten hold over 0.1% of the sample, which has a few hundred thousand distinct CDR3 sequences, more than 75% seen once. The rearrangement uses TRBV28 and TRBJ1-4, with D tentatively TRBD1 (5 bases). The sequence came from a human donor with multiple sclerosis. The specimen was CD8+ T cells from PBMCs. The CDR3 is CASRTGLEKLFF. DNA for the CDR3: TGTGCCAGCCGTACAGGACTCGAAAAACTGTTTTTT.